Below, 25 T cell receptor beta chains from the same sample are listed, as sequenced in a study of blood T cell repertoires in COVID-19. Assay: immunoSEQ multiplex PCR; the TCRdb copy retains only in-frame clones and omits some. The top ten hold 5% to 5.5% of the sample, which has approximately 350,000 clones, roughly 80% seen once. The sample taken for sequencing was PBMCs or T cells enriched from blood (not recorded which). The source is a woman aged 45-65 years who had recovered from COVID-19.

This clone was detected only a few times. This sequence joins TRBV14 and TRBJ1-6, with 8 nucleotides matching TRBD1. The V gene's germline CDR1 is SGHDN and CDR2 FVKESK. The CDR3 loop spans 15 amino acids. V lost 2 bases, J lost 7 bases, and 4 bases stayed unmatched. This chain's CDR3 is CASSQIGQGNSPLHF. As DNA, the CDR3 is TGTGCCAGCAGCCAAATAGGACAGGGAAATTCACCCCTCCACTTT.

This chain connects TRBV15 to TRBJ2-7; D possibly corresponds to TRBD1 (6 bases). V lost 0 bases and J 3 bases, leaving 12 bases between the germline ends. CDR3 length equals 15 residues. Germline V gene data show CDR1 as LNHNV and CDR2 as YYDKDF (reference sequence). Here the CDR3 reads CATSRDTTGFYEQYF. The CDR3 DNA reads as TGTGCCACCAGCAGAGATACTACAGGGTTCTACGAGCAGTACTTC.

This clone was counted only a few times. This rearrangement joins TRBV29-1 to TRBJ2-3, with TRBD2 matching 9 bases. This CDR3 has 16 residues. V shed 8 bases and J 1 base; nucleotides not matched to a gene: 13. In germline, CDR1 is SQVTM, CDR2 ANQGSEA. The DNA for the CDR3 is TGCAGCACACTTGATGTCGGCGGGAGGGGCACAGATACGCAGTATTTT. It translates to CSTLDVGGRGTDTQYF.

This clone was observed once. This chain uses TRBV9 with TRBJ2-7; 7 positions agree with TRBD1. This CDR3 has 16 amino acids. With V trimmed by 3 bases and J by 2 bases, 11 bases remained unmatched. CDR1 and CDR2 (germline): SGDLS, YYNGEE. The CDR3 loop is CASSEPPAGGAYEQYF. The CDR3 nucleotides are TGTGCCAGCAGCGAACCCCCGGCAGGGGGAGCCTACGAGCAGTACTTC.

The chain employs TRBV19 and TRBJ1-5; TRBD1 matches at 10 bases. The germline gives CDR1 LNHDA, CDR2 SQIVND (reference sequence). The J segment lost 1 base and the V segment lost 5 bases, leaving 2 bases of the junction unmatched. The CDR3 is 15 residues long. The CDR3: CASSWDRGSNQPQHF. The DNA of the CDR3 is TGTGCCAGTAGTTGGGACAGGGGAAGCAATCAGCCCCAGCATTTT.

The chain links TRBV20-1 to TRBJ2-1; TRBD2 agrees at 7 bases. Germline assignment: CDR1 DFQATT and CDR2 SNEGSKA (reference sequence). The V segment lost 3 bases and the J segment 6 bases; nucleotides outside the gene matches: 8. The CDR3 runs to 14 residues. The CDR3 region has the DNA TGCAGTGCTAGTGGAGAAGCGGGGCGCAATGAGCAGTTCTTC. Protein sequence: CSASGEAGRNEQFF.

The chain recombines TRBV10-3 with TRBJ1-2, with D maybe TRBD1 (6 bases). Germline values: CDR1 ENHRY, CDR2 SYGVKD. V lost 6 bases to trimming and J lost 0 bases, with 8 bases between them. The CDR3 has 13 residues. The CDR3 sequence: CAIRAGANYGYTF. As DNA, the CDR3 is TGTGCCATCAGGGCAGGGGCTAACTATGGCTACACCTTC.

This clone was found once. The chain couples TRBV29-1 to TRBJ1-1; D is undetermined. The CDR3 sequence is 11 residues long. Per germline, CDR1 SQVTM and CDR2 ANQGSEA. Trimming pared 5 bases from V and 1 base from J, leaving 5 bases between. CDR3 nucleotides: TGCAGCGTTTCCCGGAACACTGAAGCTTTCTTT. Residues: CSVSRNTEAFF. The whole variable domain, filled in from reference TRBV29-1 and TRBJ1-1, reads SAVISQKPSRDICQRGTSLTIQCQVDSQVTMMFWYRQQPGQSLTLIATANQGSEATYESGFVIDKFPISRPNLTFSTLTVSNMSPEDSSIYLCSVSRNTEAFFGQGTRLTVV.

The chain employs TRBV28 and TRBJ1-2; D call uncertain. The CDR3 consists of 15 residues. Trimming took 7 bases from V and 0 from J, leaving 15 bases between them. Germline V gene lookup returns CDR1 MDHEN and CDR2 SYDVKM. CDR3 amino acids: CASKWADSANYGYTF. For the CDR3, the DNA is TGTGCCAGCAAATGGGCAGATTCAGCTAACTATGGCTACACCTTC.

With regard to this clone: Other nucleotide sequences in the sample specify the same CDR3. The chain recombines TRBV5-1 with TRBJ1-1; perhaps TRBD1 as D (6 bases). Germline loops: CDR1 SGHRS, CDR2 YFSETQ. The CDR3 has 14 amino acids. V was pared by 3 bases and J by 2 bases, with 11 bases between. The CDR3: CASSSGQPNTEAFF. For the CDR3, the DNA is TGCGCCAGCAGCTCAGGACAGCCAAACACTGAAGCTTTCTTT. Using reference TRBV5-1 and TRBJ1-1 for the parts outside the CDR3, the full variable domain is KAGVTQTPRYLIKTRGQQVTLSCSPISGHRSVSWYQQTPGQGLQFLFEYFSETQRNKGNFPGRFSGRQFSNSRSEMNVSTLELGDSALYLCASSSGQPNTEAFFGQGTRLTVV.

Concerning this clone itself: This sample includes further DNA sequences coding for the same CDR3. This chain uses TRBV6-5 with TRBJ1-2; the match to TRBD1 covers 10 bases. Unmatched junction bases numbered 4, after V lost 2 bases and J lost 7 bases. Germline-derived CDR1 and CDR2 are MNHEY and SVGAGI. CDR3 length: 14 residues. The CDR3 sequence is CASSYLRTGGGYTF. DNA of the CDR3: TGTGCCAGCAGTTACCTACGGACAGGGGGTGGCTACACCTTC.

V usage is TRBV2 and J usage is TRBJ1-6; D possibly corresponds to TRBD1 (6 bases). CDR1 and CDR2 from the germline V gene are SNHLY and FYNNEI. The CDR3 covers 14 residues. Trimming left V 3 bases short and J 7 bases short, with 10 bases between. CDR3 DNA: TGTGCCAGCAGTGAGACAGGTTGGAATTCACCCCTCCACTTT. Translating gives CASSETGWNSPLHF.

The rearrangement links TRBV11-3 to TRBJ2-3; 10 positions agree with TRBD1. Germline lookup yields CDR1 SGHNT and CDR2 YENEEA. Trimming cost V 3 bases and J 6 bases; bases outside gene matches: 6. This CDR3 is 15 amino acids long. CDR3 nucleotides: TGTGCCAGCAGCTTCGCCCCGGGACAGGGGGATACGCAGTATTTT. This sequence encodes CASSFAPGQGDTQYF.

The rearrangement links TRBV28 to TRBJ1-2; D is perhaps TRBD1 (5 bases). The V end was cut by 7 bases, the J end by 5 bases, with 17 bases between. Germline loops: CDR1 MDHEN, CDR2 SYDVKM. This CDR3 spans 14 amino acids. The CDR3 protein is CASNVGGILYGYTF. The CDR3 region has the DNA TGTGCCAGCAATGTCGGGGGGATCCTATATGGCTACACCTTC.

The CDR3 DNA reads TGTGCCAGCAGCTCCGAGGAGGGACCCAGAAACATTCAGTACTTC. This codes for CASSSEEGPRNIQYF. The chain has TRBV7-2 and TRBJ2-4; a weak D match, TRBD2 (6 bases). Trimming cost V 4 bases and J 6 bases, with 16 bases left between them. There are 15 residues in the CDR3. In germline, CDR1 is SGHTA, CDR2 FQGNSA.

The chain joins TRBV7-2 to TRBJ1-1, with D unresolved. Germline assignment: CDR1 SGHTA and CDR2 FQGNSA. Trimming left V 5 bases short and J 9 bases short, with 16 bases between. This CDR3 has 13 amino acids. The CDR3 DNA sequence: TGTGCCAGCAGCCTCAATTCCGGGTACCAAGCTTTCTTT. This codes for CASSLNSGYQAFF. The whole variable domain, remainder taken from reference TRBV7-2 and TRBJ1-1, is GAGVSQSPSNKVTEKGKDVELRCDPISGHTALYWYRQSLGQGLEFLIYFQGNSAPDKSGLPSDRFSAERTGGSVSTLTIQRTQQEDSAVYLCASSLNSGYQAFFGQGTRLTVV.

As to this clone: The sample holds other DNA sequences that translate to the same CDR3. The V call is TRBV18, the J call TRBJ1-5, with 7 positions matching TRBD1. Trimming at V came to 4 bases and at J to 5 bases, leaving 2 bases not matched to a gene. Germline values: CDR1 KGHSH, CDR2 LQKENI. The CDR3 is made up of 13 amino acids. The CDR3 nucleotides read TGTGCCAGCTCACTGCAGGGGGATCAGCCCCAGCATTTT. This sequence encodes CASSLQGDQPQHF.

The rearrangement uses TRBV27 and TRBJ2-7, with D possibly TRBD2 on 6 matching bases. The CDR3 covers 13 residues. Per the germline V gene, CDR1 is MNHEY and CDR2 is SMNVEV (reference sequence). V shed 3 bases and J shed 5 bases, with 11 bases lying between them. The CDR3 reads CASSFQGGNEQYF. As DNA, the CDR3 is TGTGCCAGCAGTTTCCAGGGAGGAAACGAGCAGTACTTC.

The chain employs TRBV27 and TRBJ2-5, with D unclear. This CDR3 comprises 14 residues. V was cut by 6 bases and J by 5 bases, with 16 bases left in between. The germline V gene encodes CDR1 MNHEY and CDR2 SMNVEV (reference sequence). The CDR3 loop reads CASRPLRARETQYF. The CDR3 DNA follows: TGTGCCAGCAGACCCTTGAGAGCGCGGGAGACCCAGTACTTC.

This clone was seen a single time. J is TRBJ1-5 and V is TRBV9; perhaps TRBD1 as D (5 bases). Germline V lookup: CDR1 SGDLS, CDR2 YYNGEE. Trimming removed 0 bases at V and 7 bases at J, with 11 bases between. CDR3 size: 14 residues. Here the CDR3 reads CASSVDRGGQPQHF. The CDR3 DNA reads as TGTGCCAGCAGCGTAGATAGGGGAGGACAGCCCCAGCATTTT.

V usage is TRBV5-1 and J usage is TRBJ1-6; 7 bases align to TRBD1. V shed 4 bases, J shed 6 bases, and the junction held 4 bases outside the gene matches. The CDR3 loop spans 14 amino acids. Germline V CDR1 and CDR2: SGHRS, YFSETQ. In nucleotides, the CDR3 is TGCGCCAGCAGCACCGGGACAGCTAATTCACCCCTCCACTTT. The encoded protein is CASSTGTANSPLHF.

The chain employs TRBV19 and TRBJ2-5; tentatively, D is TRBD1 (6 bases). There are 12 residues in the CDR3. Trimming pared 5 bases from V and 9 bases from J, leaving 13 bases between. CDR1 and CDR2 from the germline V gene are LNHDA and SQIVND (reference sequence). CDR3 residues: CASSPGTSAQYF. In nucleotides, the CDR3 is TGTGCCAGTAGTCCCGGGACATCAGCCCAGTACTTC.

The rearrangement links TRBV27 to TRBJ1-5; possibly TRBD1 for D (5 bases). Trimming removed 6 bases from V and 0 bases from J, with 21 bases in between. Germline V gene lookup returns CDR1 MNHEY and CDR2 SMNVEV (reference sequence). This CDR3 region has 18 residues. The CDR3 loop reads CASSSKGPKRYSNQPQHF. The CDR3 region has the DNA TGTGCCAGCAGCAGCAAGGGGCCCAAACGATATAGCAATCAGCCCCAGCATTTT.

V usage is TRBV6-5 and J usage is TRBJ1-1, with D hard to call. V dropped 9 bases and J dropped 0 bases, with 17 bases sitting between them. Germline V gene data show CDR1 as MNHEY and CDR2 as SVGAGI. This CDR3 is built from 15 residues. The CDR3 nucleotides read TGTGCCAGTATGCGCGGGCTCAACATGAACACTGAAGCTTTCTTT. This translates into CASMRGLNMNTEAFF.

This rearrangement joins TRBV11-2 to TRBJ2-4; no firm D call. Germline CDR1 reads SGHAT; CDR2 reads FQNNGV. The CDR3 contains 13 residues. The germline V and J ends were trimmed by 5 bases and 6 bases, with 11 bases remaining between them. This CDR3 is CASSPLLGNIQYF. CDR3 in DNA: TGTGCCAGCAGCCCCCTTCTAGGAAACATTCAGTACTTC.